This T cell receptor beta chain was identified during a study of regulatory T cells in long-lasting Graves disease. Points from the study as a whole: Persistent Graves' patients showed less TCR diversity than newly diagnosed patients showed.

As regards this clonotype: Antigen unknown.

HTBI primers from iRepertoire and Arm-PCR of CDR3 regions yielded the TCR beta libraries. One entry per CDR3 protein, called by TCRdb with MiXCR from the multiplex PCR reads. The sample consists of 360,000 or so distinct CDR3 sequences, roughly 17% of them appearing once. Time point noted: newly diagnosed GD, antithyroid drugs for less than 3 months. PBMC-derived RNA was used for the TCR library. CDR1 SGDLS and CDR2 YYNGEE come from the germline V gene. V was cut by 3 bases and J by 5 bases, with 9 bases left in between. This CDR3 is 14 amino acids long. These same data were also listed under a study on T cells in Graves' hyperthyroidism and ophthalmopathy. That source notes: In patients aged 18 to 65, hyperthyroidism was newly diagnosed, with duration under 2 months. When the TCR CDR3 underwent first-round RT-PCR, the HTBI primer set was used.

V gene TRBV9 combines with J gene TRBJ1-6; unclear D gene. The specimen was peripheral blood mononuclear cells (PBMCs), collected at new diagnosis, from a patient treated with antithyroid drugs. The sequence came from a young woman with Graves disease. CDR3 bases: TGTGCCAGCAGCGGTGGGCAGGATAATTCACCCCTCCACTTT. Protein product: CASSGGQDNSPLHF.